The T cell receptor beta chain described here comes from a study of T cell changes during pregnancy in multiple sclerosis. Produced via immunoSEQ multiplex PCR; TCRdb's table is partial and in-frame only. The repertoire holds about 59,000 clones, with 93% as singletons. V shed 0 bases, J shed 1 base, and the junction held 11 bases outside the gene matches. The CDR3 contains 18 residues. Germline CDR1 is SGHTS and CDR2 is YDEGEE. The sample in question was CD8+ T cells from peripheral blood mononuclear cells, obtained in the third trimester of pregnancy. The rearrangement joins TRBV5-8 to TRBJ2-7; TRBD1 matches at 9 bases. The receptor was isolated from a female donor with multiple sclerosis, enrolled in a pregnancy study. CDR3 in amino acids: CASSLGTGGGSRSYEQYF. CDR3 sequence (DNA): TGTGCCAGCAGCTTGGGTACAGGGGGCGGCTCTCGATCCTACGAGCAGTACTTC.